These 20 T cell receptor beta chains were sequenced from one sample in a study of blood T cell repertoires in COVID-19. Only in-frame clones appear in the TCRdb table, and some are missing; sequencing was by immunoSEQ multiplex PCR. The sample lists about 170,000 clones; about 83% were seen once. The sample consisted of peripheral blood. The receptor source for this set is a woman aged 80 or older with COVID-19, enrolled during active disease.

The chain has TRBV27 and TRBJ2-1, with 9 bases fitting TRBD1. Germline loops: CDR1 MNHEY, CDR2 SMNVEV (reference sequence). CDR3 length: 17 amino acids. With V trimmed by 5 bases and J by 0 bases, 8 bases remained unmatched. The CDR3 DNA reads TGTGCCAGCAGTCCCAGGACAGGGGTGGGCTCCTACAATGAGCAGTTCTTC. Amino acid sequence: CASSPRTGVGSYNEQFF.

The gene calls are TRBV29-1 and TRBJ2-5; 9 bases agree with TRBD2. Germline V gene sequence: CDR1 SQVTM, CDR2 ANQGSEA. V was clipped by 4 bases and J by 2 bases; unmatched bases: 8. The CDR3 runs to 15 residues. CDR3 region: CSVARLAVGQETQYF. Here the CDR3 DNA reads TGCAGCGTTGCTCGACTAGCGGTCGGACAAGAGACCCAGTACTTC. The variable domain in full, completed from reference TRBV29-1 and TRBJ2-5, reads SAVISQKPSRDICQRGTSLTIQCQVDSQVTMMFWYRQQPGQSLTLIATANQGSEATYESGFVIDKFPISRPNLTFSTLTVSNMSPEDSSIYLCSVARLAVGQETQYFGPGTRLLVL.

CDR3 loop: CASEGPGQGSTGELFF. In DNA, the CDR3 is TGTGCCAGCGAAGGTCCGGGACAGGGATCAACCGGGGAGCTGTTTTTT. The chain employs TRBV19 and TRBJ2-2, with 9 bases aligning to TRBD1. Germline V CDR1 and CDR2: LNHDA, SQIVND (reference sequence). The CDR3 totals 16 residues. The V segment lost 9 bases and the J segment 5 bases; nucleotides outside the gene matches: 13.

The chain uses TRBV5-1 and TRBJ2-3; 8 bases map to TRBD2. CDR1 is SGHRS, CDR2 YFSETQ, per germline. The length of the CDR3 is 14 residues. V shed 0 bases, J shed 5 bases, and the junction held 2 bases outside the gene matches. The CDR3: CASSLAGGVDTQYF. The CDR3, as DNA: TGCGCCAGCAGCTTGGCGGGAGGGGTAGATACGCAGTATTTT.

The genes are TRBV11-2 and TRBJ2-5; 8 bases are shared with TRBD1. This CDR3 comprises 13 residues. The germline gives CDR1 SGHAT, CDR2 FQNNGV. The V segment lost 3 bases and the J segment 5 bases; nucleotides outside the gene matches: 2. In nucleotides, the CDR3 is TGTGCCAGCAGCTTTACAGGGGGTGAGACCCAGTACTTC. It translates to CASSFTGGETQYF.

The V and J genes are TRBV30 and TRBJ1-1, with D hard to call. Germline CDR1 and CDR2: GTSNPN and SVGIG (reference sequence). V lost 1 base and J lost 5, with 11 bases in between. The CDR3 is 13 amino acids. The chain's CDR3 is CAWSASGWTEAFF. In DNA, the CDR3 is TGTGCCTGGAGTGCCTCGGGGTGGACTGAAGCTTTCTTT.

This chain connects TRBV6-5 to TRBJ1-2; D perhaps matches TRBD1 (6 bases). V lost 6 bases, J lost 4 bases, and 15 bases lay in between. CDR3 length: 14 amino acids. Per the germline V gene, CDR1 is MNHEY and CDR2 is SVGAGI. CDR3 DNA: TGTGCCAGCAGGGGATGGGGGCCCGGCTATGGCTACACCTTC. This gives the protein CASRGWGPGYGYTF.

The chain uses TRBV4-3 and TRBJ1-3, with a possible D match to TRBD1 (5 bases). The CDR3 sequence is 17 residues long. Germline V gene data show CDR1 as LGHNA and CDR2 as YSLEER. V shed 0 bases and J shed 0 bases, with 12 bases lying between them. CDR3 coding DNA: TGCGCCAGCAGCCAAGATCGGGGGACCAGCTCTGGAAACACCATATATTTT. Protein product: CASSQDRGTSSGNTIYF.

The rearrangement joins TRBV10-3 to TRBJ1-2; D not resolved. This CDR3 region has 13 residues. Looked up from germline, CDR1 is ENHRY and CDR2 is SYGVKD. The V gene lost 4 bases and the J gene lost 8 bases, with 14 bases spanning the gap. The CDR3 coding sequence is TGTGCCATCAGTGTGAAGGGAGGCGGCGGCTACACCTTC. This codes for CAISVKGGGGYTF.

V and J are TRBV7-2 and TRBJ1-4, with TRBD1 identical over 7 bases. The CDR3 totals 15 residues. V was pared by 5 bases and J by 8 bases, with 11 bases of the junction left unmatched. Germline V lookup: CDR1 SGHTA, CDR2 FQGNSA. This CDR3 is CASSREGAGVEKLFF. DNA for the CDR3: TGTGCCAGCAGCCGGGAGGGGGCAGGGGTAGAAAAACTGTTTTTT.

The chain joins TRBV6-5 to TRBJ1-5; no firm D call. The CDR3 consists of 15 residues. Trimming took 6 bases from V and 6 from J, leaving 18 bases between them. Germline V gene data show CDR1 as MNHEY and CDR2 as SVGAGI. CDR3 sequence reads: CASSPRFTGSQPQHF. The CDR3 nucleotides are TGTGCCAGCAGCCCACGGTTTACTGGGAGTCAGCCCCAGCATTTT.

This clone was detected only once. The rearrangement uses TRBV9 and TRBJ1-6; D remains ambiguous. The length of the CDR3 is 15 residues. Germline assignment: CDR1 SGDLS and CDR2 YYNGEE. Trimming cost V 0 bases and J 4 bases, with 8 bases left between them. The CDR3 DNA sequence: TGTGCCAGCAGCGTAGGTGGGCAGTATAATTCACCCCTCCACTTT. Encoded protein: CASSVGGQYNSPLHF.

In this sample, this clone turned up once. The V gene is TRBV4-3, the J gene TRBJ1-1, with D maybe TRBD1 (5 bases). Looked up from germline, CDR1 is LGHNA and CDR2 is YSLEER. This CDR3 region has 16 residues. Trimming pared 0 bases from V and 1 base from J, leaving 12 bases between. The DNA for the CDR3 is TGCGCCAGCAGCCAAGATAAAAGGACACCGAACACTGAAGCTTTCTTT. Residues: CASSQDKRTPNTEAFF.

The V and J genes are TRBV19 and TRBJ1-6; a possible D gene is TRBD1 (5 bases). V lost 8 bases to trimming and J lost 8 bases, with 13 bases between them. The CDR3 totals 13 residues. Germline values: CDR1 LNHDA, CDR2 SQIVND (reference sequence). CDR3 in DNA: TGTGCCAGTTCGACAGCCGATTATTCACCCCTCCACTTT. Its translation: CASSTADYSPLHF. Together with reference TRBV19 and TRBJ1-6, the CDR3 gives the full variable domain: DGGITQSPKYLFRKEGQNVTLSCEQNLNHDAMYWYRQDPGQGLRLIYYSQIVNDFQKGDIAEGYSVSREKKESFPLTVTSAQKNPTAFYLCASSTADYSPLHFGNGTRLTVT.

This clone has only a few counts. At one of its ends the junction is not consistent with the germline gene, which may arise from a read error. The rearrangement uses TRBV15 and TRBJ1-3, with D tentatively TRBD1 (6 bases). Germline V CDR1 and CDR2: LNHNV, YYDKDF (reference sequence). This CDR3 contains 17 residues. As DNA, the CDR3 is TGTGCCACCAGCGGAGATAGGACAGTTAGCTCTGGAAACACCATATATTTT. Amino acid sequence: CATSGDRTVSSGNTIYF.

The chain carries TRBV4-1 and TRBJ2-7; possible D gene TRBD1, 6 bases. V dropped 5 bases and J dropped 2 bases, with 13 bases sitting between them. CDR3 size: 14 residues. The V gene's germline CDR1 is MGHRA and CDR2 YSYEKL. The CDR3 DNA reads TGCGCCAGCAGCGTCCGGGACAACACCTACGAGCAGTACTTC. Translation: CASSVRDNTYEQYF.

This chain uses TRBV2 with TRBJ1-3; D is uncertain. The CDR3 has 15 amino acids. V lost 2 bases and J 0 bases, leaving 8 bases between the germline ends. The V gene's germline CDR1 is SNHLY and CDR2 FYNNEI. DNA of the CDR3: TGTGCCAGCAGTGAAACAAGAACCTCTGGAAACACCATATATTTT. Residues: CASSETRTSGNTIYF.

The table lists this clone with a few counts. The chain carries TRBV10-3 and TRBJ1-4; D remains ambiguous. V dropped 0 bases and J dropped 5 bases, with 10 bases sitting between them. CDR1 and CDR2 from the germline V gene are ENHRY and SYGVKD. CDR3 length: 15 residues. The CDR3 DNA is TGTGCCATCAGTGAGTCGAGGCCACTAAATGAAAAACTGTTTTTT. This sequence encodes CAISESRPLNEKLFF.

The chain carries TRBV3-1 (or the pseudogene TRBV3-2) and TRBJ2-2; TRBD2 aligns across 8 bases. The CDR3 consists of 14 residues. J lost 7 bases, V lost 7 bases, and 8 bases had no gene match. Germline CDR1 LGHDT, CDR2 YNNKEL (reference sequence). CDR3 DNA: TGTGCCAGCACCCGGGAGGGGGTCGGCGGGGAGCTGTTTTTT. It specifies CASTREGVGGELFF.

The J gene is TRBJ1-3, the V gene TRBV7-2, with D unclear. This CDR3 has 17 residues. Trimming pared 2 bases from V and 0 bases from J, leaving 14 bases between. In germline, CDR1 is SGHTA, CDR2 FQGNSA. CDR3 DNA sequence: TGTGCCAGCAGCTTAAGGTCTCGGAGGACCTCTGGAAACACCATATATTTT. Residues: CASSLRSRRTSGNTIYF.